This T cell receptor (beta chain) was recorded in a study of T cell changes during pregnancy in multiple sclerosis. Clones were sequenced by immunoSEQ multiplex PCR, and TCRdb holds only the in-frame ones, with some missing. Of tens of thousands of clones in the sample, 80% to 95% were seen once. CDR1 MNHEY and CDR2 SMNVEV come from the germline V gene (reference sequence). CDR3 length equals 14 residues. Germline trimming cut 6 bases from V and 7 bases from J; bases unmatched to any gene: 9. The V gene is TRBV27, the J gene TRBJ1-2, with 9 bases identical to TRBD1. The clonotype originates from a female donor with multiple sclerosis, enrolled in a pregnancy study. The sample in question was peripheral blood, obtained in the second trimester of pregnancy. CDR3 DNA: TGTGCCAGCAGGAGCCCCGGGACAGGGAGTGGCTACACCTTC. It specifies CASRSPGTGSGYTF.